The table lists the clone carrying this TCR beta chain with many counts. Its specificity is unknown. This record belongs to a study of blood T cells in healthy people across ages. Study-wide findings and caveats: Among long-lived donors, naive CD4+ cells were more numerous and diversity higher than in aged donors.

Primers used in a second PCR of roughly 6 to 11 cycles were a sample-barcoded 5' primer and a J-beta primer mix. Each CDR3 protein gets one entry after TCRdb re-called the 5' RACE reads with MiXCR. Of more than 800,000 distinct CDR3 sequences in the sample, 29% were seen once. The germline V and J ends were trimmed by 7 bases and 8 bases, with 17 bases remaining between them. This CDR3 has 13 residues. Each donor's blood draw was approximately 10 milliliters of peripheral blood. The specimen was blood. The clonotype was recovered from a woman older than 75 in good health. The chain uses TRBV12-3 or TRBV12-4 and TRBJ1-2; D remains ambiguous. The CDR3 region has the DNA TGTGCCAGCAACTCCTTCTCGGGCTCGGGCTACACCTTC. The encoded protein is CASNSFSGSGYTF.